The text below deals with one T cell receptor (beta chain). These data are taken from a study of blood T cell repertoires in COVID-19. Sequencing was performed with immunoSEQ multiplex PCR; in TCRdb, only in-frame clones are kept and a portion is missing. The table includes approximately 200,000 clones, roughly 80% detected once. The CDR3 is 14 amino acids. The V gene lost 3 bases and the J gene lost 7 bases, with 13 bases spanning the gap. CDR1 and CDR2 (germline): SGHNT, YENEEA. What was sequenced was peripheral blood. The receptor was derived from a woman aged 25-40 years who had recovered from COVID-19. The chain joins TRBV11-3 to TRBJ2-4; possible D gene TRBD2, 6 bases. CDR3 region: CASSFGGDRNIQYF. DNA of the CDR3: TGTGCCAGCAGCTTCGGCGGGGATCGGAACATTCAGTACTTC.